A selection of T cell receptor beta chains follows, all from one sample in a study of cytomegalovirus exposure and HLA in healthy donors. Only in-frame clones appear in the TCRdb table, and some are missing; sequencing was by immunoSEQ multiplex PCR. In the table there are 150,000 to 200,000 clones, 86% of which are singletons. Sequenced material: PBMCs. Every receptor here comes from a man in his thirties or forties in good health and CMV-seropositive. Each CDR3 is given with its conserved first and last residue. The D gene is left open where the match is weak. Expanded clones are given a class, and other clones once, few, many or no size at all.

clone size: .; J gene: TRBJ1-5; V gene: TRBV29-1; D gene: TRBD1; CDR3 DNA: TGCAGCGTTGCAGGGGGCTTCGGTCAGCCCCAGCATTTT; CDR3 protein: CSVAGGFGQPQHF
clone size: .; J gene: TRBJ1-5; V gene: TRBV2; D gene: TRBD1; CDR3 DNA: TGTGCCAGCAGTGGACAGGGGCGGAATCAGCCCCAGCATTTT; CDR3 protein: CASSGQGRNQPQHF
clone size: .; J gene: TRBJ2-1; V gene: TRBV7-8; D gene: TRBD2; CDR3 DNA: TGTGCCAGCAGCATGTCGACTAGCGGTCCAGCCTACAATGAGCAGTTCTTC; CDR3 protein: CASSMSTSGPAYNEQFF
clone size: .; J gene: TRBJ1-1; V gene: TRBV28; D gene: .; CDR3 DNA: TGTGCCAGCAGTTCGGGGTTAGAAGCTTTCTTT; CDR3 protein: CASSSGLEAFF
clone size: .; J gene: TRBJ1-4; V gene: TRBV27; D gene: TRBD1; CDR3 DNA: TGTGCCACCGGGACAGGGGGCAGTGAAAAACTGTTTTTT; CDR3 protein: CATGTGGSEKLFF
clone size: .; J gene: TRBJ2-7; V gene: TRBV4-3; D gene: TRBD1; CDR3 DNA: TGCGCCAGCAGCCAAGATCAGGACAGGGGGCCGGGGGGCGGCTCCTACGAGCAGTACTTC; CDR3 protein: CASSQDQDRGPGGGSYEQYF
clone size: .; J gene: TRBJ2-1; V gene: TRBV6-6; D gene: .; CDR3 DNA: TGTGCCAGCAGTTACTTAGGGACCGATGAGCAGTTCTTC; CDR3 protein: CASSYLGTDEQFF
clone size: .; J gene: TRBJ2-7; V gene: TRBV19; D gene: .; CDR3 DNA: TGTGCCAGTAGTAGACTGACAGGTAACTACGAGCAGTACTTC; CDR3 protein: CASSRLTGNYEQYF
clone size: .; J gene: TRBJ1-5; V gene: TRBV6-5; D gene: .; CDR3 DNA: TGTGCCAGCAGTTACCAGGGGAATCAGCCCCAGCATTTT; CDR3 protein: CASSYQGNQPQHF
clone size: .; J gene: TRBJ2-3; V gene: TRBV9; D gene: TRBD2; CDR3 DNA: TGTGCCAGCAGCGTAACTAGCGGGGTTTCCACAGATACGCAGTATTTT; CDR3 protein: CASSVTSGVSTDTQYF
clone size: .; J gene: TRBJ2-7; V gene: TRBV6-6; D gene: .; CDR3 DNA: TGTGCCAGCAGTTCCCCTGGGAGGCGGATCGGGCAGTACTTC; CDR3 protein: CASSSPGRRIGQYF
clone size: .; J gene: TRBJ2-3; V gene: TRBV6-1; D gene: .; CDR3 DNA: TGTGCCAGCAGTGAAGGACTCCTCACAGATACGCAGTATTTT; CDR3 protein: CASSEGLLTDTQYF
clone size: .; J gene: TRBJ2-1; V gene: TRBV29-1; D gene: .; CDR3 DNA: TGCAGCGTCCGTCCCGTCGGATCCCCCTACAATGAGCAGTTCTTC; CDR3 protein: CSVRPVGSPYNEQFF
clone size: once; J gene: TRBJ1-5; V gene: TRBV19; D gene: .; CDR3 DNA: TGTGCCAGTATGCACGGCGGTCAGCCCCAGCATTTT; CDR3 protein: CASMHGGQPQHF
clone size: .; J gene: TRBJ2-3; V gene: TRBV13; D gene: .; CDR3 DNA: TGTGCCAGCAGCTTAGTACAATTGTTGACCGATACGCAGTATTTT; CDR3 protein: CASSLVQLLTDTQYF
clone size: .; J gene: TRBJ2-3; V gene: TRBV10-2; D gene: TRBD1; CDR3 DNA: TGCGCCAGCAGTGAGTCCGGGACAGGCGGATATACTAGCACAGATACGCAGTATTTT; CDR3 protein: CASSESGTGGYTSTDTQYF
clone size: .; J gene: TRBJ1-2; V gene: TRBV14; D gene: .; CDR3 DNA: TGTGCCAGCAGCCAAGAGGTTAACTATGGCTACACCTTC; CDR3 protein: CASSQEVNYGYTF
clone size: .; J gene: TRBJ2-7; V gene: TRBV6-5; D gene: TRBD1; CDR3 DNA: TGTGCCAGCCACCAAGCCGGGACAGGGAATGTCGAGCAGTACTTC; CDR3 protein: CASHQAGTGNVEQYF
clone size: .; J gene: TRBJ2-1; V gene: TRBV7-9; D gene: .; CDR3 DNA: TGTGCCAGCAGCTTAGGAGGGGATACAAATGAGCAGTTCTTC; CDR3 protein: CASSLGGDTNEQFF
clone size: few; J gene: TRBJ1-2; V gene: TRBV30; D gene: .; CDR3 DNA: TGTGCCTGGAGTCTCGATAACTATGGCTACACCTTC; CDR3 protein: CAWSLDNYGYTF
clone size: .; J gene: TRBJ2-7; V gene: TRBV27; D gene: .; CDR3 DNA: TGTGCCAGCAGTTTAGGAGGGGGCCAGGACGAGCAGTACTTC; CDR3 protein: CASSLGGGQDEQYF
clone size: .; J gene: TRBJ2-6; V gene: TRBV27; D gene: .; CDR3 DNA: TGTGCCAGCAGTTTAGGCGGAGGTCACTCTGGGGCCAACGTCCTGACTTTC; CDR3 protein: CASSLGGGHSGANVLTF